A single sample is the source of the 27 T cell receptor beta chains below, sequenced in a study of STAT5B mutations in CD4+ large granular lymphocyte leukemia. TCRdb's table, derived via immunoSEQ multiplex PCR, lists solely in-frame clones and lacks some. The sample consists of approximately 32,000 clones, approximately 70% of them appearing once. The sequenced sample was CD4+ T cells from blood buffy coats. The origin of the receptors is a human donor in good health.

The chain uses TRBV7-2 and TRBJ1-3; D might be TRBD1 (5 bases). CDR3 length equals 14 residues. V gave up 5 bases and J gave up 0 bases, with 8 bases separating them. The germline V gene has CDR1 SGHTA and CDR2 FQGNSA. The CDR3 spells CASSRDSSGNTIYF. CDR3 in DNA: TGTGCCAGCAGCAGAGACAGCTCTGGAAACACCATATATTTT.

This chain joins TRBV5-1 and TRBJ1-1; 10 positions agree with TRBD1. Per the germline V gene, CDR1 is SGHRS and CDR2 is YFSETQ. Germline trimming cut 1 base from V and 4 bases from J; bases unmatched to any gene: 1. CDR3 size: 14 residues. As DNA, the CDR3 is TGCGCCAGCAGCTTGTGGACAGGGGGCACTGAAGCTTTCTTT. It specifies CASSLWTGGTEAFF.

Written as DNA, the CDR3 is TGTGCCAGCAGTTCTACTTGGACAGAAAGGAGCTATGGCTACACCTTC. This codes for CASSSTWTERSYGYTF. This chain uses TRBV7-2 with TRBJ1-2; tentatively, D is TRBD1 (6 bases). V was shortened by 6 bases and J by 4 bases, with 21 bases between the two germline ends. CDR3 length equals 16 residues. CDR1 is SGHTA, CDR2 FQGNSA, per germline.

The chain carries TRBV9 and TRBJ2-5; unclear D gene. Looked up from germline, CDR1 is SGDLS and CDR2 is YYNGEE. The CDR3 consists of 13 residues. The V and J ends lost 0 bases and 4 bases respectively, with 7 bases between them. DNA of the CDR3: TGTGCCAGCAGCGTAGCGGGTAGAGAGACCCAGTACTTC. Its protein product is CASSVAGRETQYF.

This chain links TRBV9 with TRBJ1-2; 9 bases match TRBD1. V shed 0 bases and J 6 bases; nucleotides not matched to a gene: 15. In germline, CDR1 is SGDLS, CDR2 YYNGEE. This CDR3 has 18 residues. DNA of the CDR3: TGTGCCAGCAGCGTAGATCCCCTACCGAGGGACAGGGAAAATGGCTACACCTTC. This encodes CASSVDPLPRDRENGYTF.

V is TRBV5-4 and J is TRBJ2-2; D unclear. CDR1 and CDR2 (germline): SGHNT, YYREEE (reference sequence). The CDR3 extends over 15 amino acids. V gave up 0 bases and J gave up 0 bases, with 6 bases separating them. The CDR3 DNA sequence: TGTGCCAGCAGCTTGGGACAAACGAACACCGGGGAGCTGTTTTTT. This codes for CASSLGQTNTGELFF.

CDR3 residues: CASSLARGGYTF. CDR3 coding DNA: TGTGCCAGCAGCTTAGCACGGGGTGGCTACACCTTC. The rearrangement joins TRBV7-2 to TRBJ1-2; D unclear. The CDR3 is 12 amino acids. Germline assignment: CDR1 SGHTA and CDR2 FQGNSA. With 0 bases removed from V and 7 bases from J, the gap between germline ends came to 6 bases.

This chain joins TRBV4-2 and TRBJ2-7, with D maybe TRBD2 (6 bases). With 4 bases removed from V and 5 bases from J, the gap between germline ends came to 15 bases. Germline assignment: CDR1 LGHNA and CDR2 YNFKEQ. This CDR3 has 14 residues. The CDR3 region has the DNA TGTGCCAGCAGCCTCCTCCTTCGGGGGAACGAGCAGTACTTC. It yields the protein CASSLLLRGNEQYF.

This clone came up a few times. The V and J genes are TRBV7-9 and TRBJ2-2; 9 bases fit TRBD2. The length of the CDR3 is 15 residues. V lost 5 bases to trimming and J lost 4 bases; unmatched junction nucleotides: 5. Germline V gene lookup returns CDR1 SEHNR and CDR2 FQNEAQ (reference sequence). The CDR3 DNA reads TGTGCCAGCAGCCCGCGGGGGGGCGGCACCGGGGAGCTGTTTTTT. Protein: CASSPRGGGTGELFF.

V usage is TRBV7-9 and J usage is TRBJ1-2; D remains ambiguous. The V end lost 7 bases, the J end lost 0 bases, and 9 bases lay between the germline ends. Germline V gene lookup returns CDR1 SEHNR and CDR2 FQNEAQ (reference sequence). The CDR3 totals 13 residues. The CDR3 DNA is TGTGCCAGCATACAGATCTCTAACTATGGCTACACCTTC. As protein: CASIQISNYGYTF.

The rearrangement links TRBV7-2 to TRBJ2-7, with TRBD2 identical over 13 bases. The CDR3 consists of 16 residues. Germline V gene sequence: CDR1 SGHTA, CDR2 FQGNSA. The J segment lost 4 bases and the V segment lost 4 bases, leaving 7 bases of the junction unmatched. CDR3 sequence (DNA): TGTGCCAGCAGCTCCCACCTGACTAGCGGGGGGTACGAGCAGTACTTC. It encodes CASSSHLTSGGYEQYF.

DNA of the CDR3: TGTGCCAGCAGCTTAGAATTTTTGGGTAATTCACCCCTCCACTTT. Translating gives CASSLEFLGNSPLHF. The rearrangement joins TRBV7-2 to TRBJ1-6, with D uncertain. The V gene's germline CDR1 is SGHTA and CDR2 FQGNSA. CDR3 size: 15 residues. V lost 1 base and J 6 bases, leaving 10 bases between the germline ends. Together with reference TRBV7-2 and TRBJ1-6, the CDR3 gives the full variable domain: GAGVSQSPSNKVTEKGKDVELRCDPISGHTALYWYRQSLGQGLEFLIYFQGNSAPDKSGLPSDRFSAERTGGSVSTLTIQRTQQEDSAVYLCASSLEFLGNSPLHFGNGTRLTVT.

V usage is TRBV14 and J usage is TRBJ2-3; 7 bases agree with TRBD1. V lost 0 bases and J lost 0; bases outside the gene matches: 15. Germline-derived CDR1 and CDR2 are SGHDN and FVKESK. The CDR3 sequence is 20 residues long. The CDR3 sequence: CASSQEWPPLPGQSTDTQYF. CDR3 DNA: TGTGCCAGCAGCCAAGAGTGGCCCCCCCTCCCGGGACAGAGCACAGATACGCAGTATTTT.

The chain couples TRBV11-2 to TRBJ2-2; weak D call: TRBD1 (6 bases). V was cut by 5 bases and J by 1 base, with 8 bases left in between. Germline CDR1 SGHAT, CDR2 FQNNGV. This CDR3 contains 14 residues. The CDR3 DNA reads as TGTGCCAGCAGCCAGACAGGGAACACCGGGGAGCTGTTTTTT. Its protein product is CASSQTGNTGELFF.

The J gene is TRBJ1-2, the V gene TRBV4-1; D gene ambiguous. The V gene lost 0 bases and the J gene lost 0 bases, with 8 bases spanning the gap. Germline CDR1 is MGHRA and CDR2 is YSYEKL. This CDR3 contains 15 residues. CDR3 coding DNA: TGCGCCAGCAGCCAAGAAGGAAGATCTAACTATGGCTACACCTTC. It encodes CASSQEGRSNYGYTF.

The table lists this clone with a few counts. V is TRBV2 and J is TRBJ2-3, with D uncertain. With 4 bases removed from V and 1 base from J, the gap between germline ends came to 6 bases. The CDR3 contains 13 residues. CDR1 SNHLY and CDR2 FYNNEI come from the germline V gene. This CDR3 is CASSAVGTDTQYF. Written as DNA, the CDR3 is TGTGCCAGCAGTGCGGTAGGCACAGATACGCAGTATTTT. The full variable domain, its missing parts supplied by reference TRBV2 and TRBJ2-3, is EPEVTQTPSHQVTQMGQEVILRCVPISNHLYFYWYRQILGQKVEFLVSFYNNEISEKSEIFDDQFSVERPDGSNFTLKIRSTKLEDSAMYFCASSAVGTDTQYFGPGTRLTVL.

The chain couples TRBV5-1 to TRBJ2-6, with 10 bases identical to TRBD1. This CDR3 is built from 17 residues. V trimming: 5 bases; J trimming: 1 base; junction bases outside the gene matches: 6. Germline V lookup: CDR1 SGHRS, CDR2 YFSETQ. The CDR3 DNA sequence: TGCGCCAGCAGTTCCGGGACAGGGGTTTCTGGGGCCAACGTCCTGACTTTC. Its translation: CASSSGTGVSGANVLTF.

This sequence joins TRBV4-1 and TRBJ1-3; 9 bases are a match to TRBD1. Germline loops: CDR1 MGHRA, CDR2 YSYEKL. The CDR3 contains 17 residues. J lost 4 bases, V lost 0 bases, and 7 bases had no gene match. The CDR3 DNA sequence: TGCGCCAGCAGCCAAGAAGCGACAGGGGGAAGCGGAAACACCATATATTTT. Translating it yields CASSQEATGGSGNTIYF.

CDR3 region: CASSQDRRSTDTQYF. The DNA for the CDR3 is TGCGCCAGCAGCCAAGATAGAAGAAGCACAGATACGCAGTATTTT. The J gene is TRBJ2-3, the V gene TRBV4-3; D remains unclear. The ends were cut back, 0 bases at V and 0 bases at J, with 7 bases in the middle. CDR1 and CDR2 from the germline V gene are LGHNA and YSLEER. The CDR3 has 15 amino acids.

This chain joins TRBV7-9 and TRBJ1-5; D gene uncertain. Germline V gene sequence: CDR1 SEHNR, CDR2 FQNEAQ (reference sequence). This CDR3 region has 14 residues. The V end was cut by 5 bases, the J end by 0 bases, with 8 bases between. DNA of the CDR3: TGTGCCAGCAGCCCGGCTCTTAGCAATCAGCCCCAGCATTTT. It translates to CASSPALSNQPQHF.

The chain links TRBV9 to TRBJ2-5, with 7 nucleotides matching TRBD2. The CDR3 spans 14 residues. The junction had 4 bases not matched to a gene; V was cut back by 0 bases and J by 5 bases. Germline values: CDR1 SGDLS, CDR2 YYNGEE. The CDR3 sequence is CASSVAPGGETQYF. DNA of the CDR3: TGTGCCAGCAGCGTAGCTCCGGGGGGTGAGACCCAGTACTTC.

CDR3 sequence (DNA): TGCGCCAGCAGCCAAGATCTGAGGAGTGGGCAGCCCCAGCATTTT. This encodes CASSQDLRSGQPQHF. The genes are TRBV4-3 and TRBJ1-5; D is ambiguous. V dropped 0 bases and J dropped 7 bases, with 13 bases sitting between them. CDR1 is LGHNA and CDR2 is YSLEER in the germline V gene. The CDR3 is 15 residues long.

The chain joins TRBV5-5 to TRBJ2-7; maybe TRBD2 (6 bases). The germline V gene has CDR1 SGHKS and CDR2 YYEKEE (reference sequence). The V end lost 8 bases, the J end lost 0 bases, and 15 bases lay between the germline ends. This CDR3 contains 14 residues. CDR3 protein: CASLRDLSSYEQYF. CDR3 bases: TGTGCCAGTCTGCGGGATTTAAGCTCCTACGAGCAGTACTTC.

V usage is TRBV7-9 and J usage is TRBJ2-7; 9 nucleotides match TRBD1. There are 15 residues in the CDR3. Germline values: CDR1 SEHNR, CDR2 FQNEAQ (reference sequence). Germline trimming cut 1 base from V and 3 bases from J; bases unmatched to any gene: 4. The CDR3 loop reads CASSLVGTGLYEQYF. CDR3 sequence (DNA): TGTGCCAGCAGCTTAGTGGGGACAGGGCTCTACGAGCAGTACTTC.

This clone was seen only a few times. This chain connects TRBV7-2 to TRBJ1-1; D uncertain. The CDR3 consists of 13 residues. The germline V gene has CDR1 SGHTA and CDR2 FQGNSA. Trimming stripped 7 bases from V and 2 bases from J, with 11 bases between. For the CDR3, the DNA is TGTGCCAGCACCCCGTGGGCCAACACTGAAGCTTTCTTT. It codes for CASTPWANTEAFF.

This rearrangement joins TRBV13 to TRBJ2-2; 7 bases are shared with TRBD2. The CDR3 length is 15 residues. The trim removed 2 bases at V and 4 bases at J, leaving 4 bases unmatched. CDR1 is PRHDT, CDR2 FYEKMQ, per germline (reference sequence). In DNA, the CDR3 is TGTGCCAGCAGCTTAAGTAGCGGGTCCACCGGGGAGCTGTTTTTT. Its translation: CASSLSSGSTGELFF.

The chain joins TRBV5-3 to TRBJ2-5; TRBD2 agrees at 14 bases. TRBV5-3 belongs to the ORF category, with a function that is uncertain. The CDR3 is made up of 17 amino acids. The J segment lost 0 bases and the V segment lost 0 bases, leaving 1 base of the junction unmatched. The DNA for the CDR3 is TGTGCCAGAAGCTTGGGACTAGCGGGGGGGTACCAAGAGACCCAGTACTTC. This encodes CARSLGLAGGYQETQYF.